The clone carrying this TCR beta chain was observed many times. The TCRbeta library incorporated unique molecular identifiers. Using its own MiXCR run on the PCR reads, TCRdb lists one record per CDR3 protein. The sample has tens of thousands of distinct CDR3 sequences; about 7% are singletons. The sample is drawn from a study of T-cell reconstitution after alpha-beta-depleted transplantation in children. CDR3 length equals 12 residues. CDR1 and CDR2 from the germline V gene are SGHTA and FQGNSA. V shed 0 bases and J shed 10 bases, with 6 bases lying between them. Sequences were derived from PBMCs from the stem cell graft donor, sampled from the stem cell graft. The sequence derives from a human donor who donated a stem cell graft to a child with acute lymphoblastic leukemia. The rearrangement uses TRBV7-2 and TRBJ1-4; D is possibly TRBD1 (6 bases). The CDR3 DNA follows: TGTGCCAGCAGCTTAGCAGGGGGAAAACTGTTTTTT. It codes for CASSLAGGKLFF. The whole variable domain, remainder taken from reference TRBV7-2 and TRBJ1-4, is GAGVSQSPSNKVTEKGKDVELRCDPISGHTALYWYRQSLGQGLEFLIYFQGNSAPDKSGLPSDRFSAERTGGSVSTLTIQRTQQEDSAVYLCASSLAGGKLFFGSGTQLSVL.